The sequence of this TCR beta chain was determined in a study of blood T cell repertoires in COVID-19. At the level of the study: Specimens from acute and convalescent COVID-19 originated in the United States, Italy and Spain. PBMCs, B-cell-depleted T cells, or T cells were the source of the cDNA or gDNA that made up the material.

Trimming removed 1 base from V and 5 bases from J; junction bases left unmatched: 14. The CDR3 has 18 residues. Per the germline V gene, CDR1 is SGHVS and CDR2 is FQNEAQ. The repertoire was sequenced with immunoSEQ multiplex PCR; TCRdb's copy has only in-frame clones and lacks some. The sample has about 200,000 clones, about 80% seen once. Specimen: peripheral blood. This receptor was taken from a woman between 40 and 55 years old with active or convalescent COVID-19. The rearrangement links TRBV7-8 to TRBJ1-1, with 9 bases that match TRBD1. The DNA for the CDR3 is TGTGCCAGCAGCTTAGTTCCGAGGGGGACAGGGAGGGAGACTGAAGCTTTCTTT. Encoded protein: CASSLVPRGTGRETEAFF.